A single sample is the source of the 11 T cell receptor beta chains below, sequenced in a study of Ad26.COV2.S vaccination and SARS-CoV-2 variants. Assay: immunoSEQ multiplex PCR; the TCRdb copy retains only in-frame clones and omits some. The sample has about 480,000 clones, 70% to 90% seen once. Treatment reported: around 19 received Ad26.COV2.S at low or high dose, single or two shots; about 5 received placebo; per-sample allocation not given. It was on day 63 after the first vaccine or placebo injection that samples were taken. The sequenced sample was peripheral blood, obtained in a trial of Ad26.COV2.S vaccine versus placebo. The receptors were gathered from a person aged 18 to 65 who received the Ad26.COV2.S COVID-19 vaccine or a placebo.

The table lists this clone with a count of one. The gene calls are TRBV19 and TRBJ1-2, with D maybe TRBD1 (5 bases). The CDR3 contains 12 residues. V lost 6 bases and J 7 bases, leaving 12 bases between the germline ends. CDR1 and CDR2 (germline): LNHDA, SQIVND (reference sequence). CDR3 protein: CASSPRGSGYTF. DNA of the CDR3: TGTGCCAGTAGCCCCCGGGGCAGTGGCTACACCTTC. Looking up the rest from reference TRBV19 and TRBJ1-2 gives the full variable domain: DGGITQSPKYLFRKEGQNVTLSCEQNLNHDAMYWYRQDPGQGLRLIYYSQIVNDFQKGDIAEGYSVSREKKESFPLTVTSAQKNPTAFYLCASSPRGSGYTFGSGTRLTVV.

The chain uses TRBV14 and TRBJ1-2; 8 bases match TRBD1. Looked up from germline, CDR1 is SGHDN and CDR2 is FVKESK. CDR3 length equals 13 residues. Unmatched junction bases numbered 3, after V lost 1 base and J lost 8 bases. The CDR3 DNA is TGTGCCAGCAGCCAAGCCAGGGGGCGAGGCTACACCTTC. It codes for CASSQARGRGYTF.

The rearrangement joins TRBV12-5 to TRBJ1-1; D gene uncertain. Germline loops: CDR1 LGHNT, CDR2 FRNRAP. The CDR3 sequence is 15 residues long. Trimming removed 1 base at V and 5 bases at J, with 14 bases between. CDR3 sequence (DNA): TGTGCTAGTGGTTTGGCCGCCCCCGGGGTTACTGAAGCTTTCTTT. Translation: CASGLAAPGVTEAFF.

This clone was observed once. The rearrangement links TRBV10-3 to TRBJ1-1; TRBD1 is a possible D gene (5 bases). The CDR3 sequence is 13 residues long. V was clipped by 3 bases and J by 4 bases, with 9 bases between them. Germline V gene lookup returns CDR1 ENHRY and CDR2 SYGVKD. DNA of the CDR3: TGTGCCATCAGTGACGTGGGGGGCACTGAAGCTTTCTTT. The encoded protein is CAISDVGGTEAFF.

This clone was counted once. V is TRBV30 and J is TRBJ2-2; 11 positions agree with TRBD1. The CDR3 spans 14 residues. V dropped 3 bases and J dropped 5; count of bases not matched to a gene: 2. Per the germline V gene, CDR1 is GTSNPN and CDR2 is SVGIG (reference sequence). The CDR3 reads CAWRGDRGTGELFF. In DNA form, the CDR3 reads TGTGCCTGGAGAGGGGACAGGGGGACCGGGGAGCTGTTTTTT. Filled out from reference TRBV30 and TRBJ2-2, the complete variable domain reads SQTIHQWPATLVQPVGSPLSLECTVEGTSNPNLYWYRQAAGRGLQLLFYSVGIGQISSEVPQNLSASRPQDRQFILSSKKLLLSDSGFYLCAWRGDRGTGELFFGEGSRLTVL.

This chain connects TRBV6-2 or TRBV6-3 to TRBJ1-5, with 9 bases matching TRBD1. CDR1 MNHEY and CDR2 SVGEGT come from the germline V gene. V was clipped by 2 bases and J by 0 bases; unmatched bases: 8. CDR3 length equals 18 residues. CDR3 in DNA: TGTGCCAGCAGTTACCGGCGGGACAGGGCATATAGCAATCAGCCCCAGCATTTT. Its protein is CASSYRRDRAYSNQPQHF.

The chain recombines TRBV5-1 with TRBJ2-5; possible D gene TRBD2, 5 bases. This CDR3 contains 17 residues. The V and J ends lost 1 base and 1 base respectively, with 17 bases between them. Germline CDR1 reads SGHRS; CDR2 reads YFSETQ. The CDR3 DNA reads as TGCGCCAGCAGCTTGATATTGGGCATGGCGGGCCAAGAGACCCAGTACTTC. As protein: CASSLILGMAGQETQYF.

The chain employs TRBV6-4 and TRBJ1-1; possible D gene TRBD1, 6 bases. CDR3 length equals 13 residues. Trimming stripped 4 bases from V and 5 bases from J, with 11 bases between. Germline assignment: CDR1 MRHNA and CDR2 SNTAGT. DNA of the CDR3: TGTGCCAGCAGTGGCGAAGGGGGGACTGAAGCTTTCTTT. It yields the protein CASSGEGGTEAFF.

The chain joins TRBV27 to TRBJ2-7; 7 positions match TRBD2. The CDR3 runs to 15 residues. The V and J ends lost 2 bases and 3 bases, in that order; junction bases with no gene match: 7. Germline-derived CDR1 and CDR2 are MNHEY and SMNVEV (reference sequence). CDR3 in DNA: TGTGCCAGCAGTTTAAAAGCGGGAAAGGTCTACGAGCAGTACTTC. It yields the protein CASSLKAGKVYEQYF.

The V gene is TRBV5-6, the J gene TRBJ2-3, with D tentatively TRBD2 (7 bases). V was clipped by 2 bases and J by 1 base, with 17 bases between them. The CDR3 consists of 17 residues. CDR1 is SGHDT and CDR2 is YYEEEE in the germline V gene. This chain's CDR3 is CASSFLSWGGRTDTQYF. The CDR3 coding sequence is TGTGCCAGCAGCTTCCTGTCTTGGGGGGGCCGCACAGATACGCAGTATTTT.

The chain couples TRBV19 to TRBJ1-2; 7 bases align to TRBD1. V shed 4 bases, J shed 4 bases, and the junction held 6 bases outside the gene matches. The length of the CDR3 is 14 residues. The germline gives CDR1 LNHDA, CDR2 SQIVND (reference sequence). CDR3 residues: CASSTNQGVYGYTF. The DNA of the CDR3 is TGTGCCAGTAGTACTAACCAGGGGGTCTATGGCTACACCTTC.